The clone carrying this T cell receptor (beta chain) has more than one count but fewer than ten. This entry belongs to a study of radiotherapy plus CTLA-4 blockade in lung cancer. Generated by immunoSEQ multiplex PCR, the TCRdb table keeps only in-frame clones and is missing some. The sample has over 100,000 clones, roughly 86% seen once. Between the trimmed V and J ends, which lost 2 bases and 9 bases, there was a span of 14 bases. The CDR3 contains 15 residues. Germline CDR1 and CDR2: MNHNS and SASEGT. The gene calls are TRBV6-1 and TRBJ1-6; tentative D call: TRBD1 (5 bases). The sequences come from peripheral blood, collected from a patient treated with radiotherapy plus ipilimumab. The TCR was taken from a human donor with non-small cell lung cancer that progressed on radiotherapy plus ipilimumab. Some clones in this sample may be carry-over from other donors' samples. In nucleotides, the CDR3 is TGTGCCAGCAGTGAACGATGGGGCCCAGGTTCACCCCTCCACTTT. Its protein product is CASSERWGPGSPLHF.